Listed below are T cell receptor beta chains from one sample, sequenced in a study of post-analysis software for immune sequencing data. MiXCR, applied by TCRdb to the PCR reads, yields one record per CDR3 protein. The data show some 260,000 distinct CDR3 sequences, 30% to 45% seen once. Source material: blood. The receptors shown here come from a girl aged 10 to 17 with multiple sclerosis. Each CDR3 is given with its conserved first and last residue. A D gene is named only where the DNA matches it firmly. Only part of the rows carry a size: once, few, many, or a class if the clone is expanded.

many TRBJ1-1 TRBV15 . TGTGCCACAGAACCGGCCGGCTGGGACACTGAAGCTTTCTTT CATEPAGWDTEAFF
many TRBJ2-3 TRBV27 TRBD1 TGTGCCAGCAGTTTACTCTCGGACAGGCTCACAGATACGCAGTATTTT CASSLLSDRLTDTQYF
many TRBJ2-3 TRBV10-3 TRBD2 TGTGCCATAGGGAGGGGCGGAAGCACAGATACGCAGTATTTT CAIGRGGSTDTQYF
many TRBJ2-4 TRBV29-1 . TGCAGCGTTGAAGGGGGAAGTGGAAACATTCAGTACTTC CSVEGGSGNIQYF
many TRBJ1-2 TRBV20-1 . TGCAGTGCTAGTCTACAGGGAGGGTACTATGGCTACACCTTC CSASLQGGYYGYTF
. TRBJ1-5 TRBV28 . TGTGCCAGCAGCTCCGGGCCTCAGCCCCCTCAGCCCCAGCATTTT CASSSGPQPPQPQHF
. TRBJ2-7 TRBV15 . TGTGCCACCAGCAGAGATTACTTAGGGTACGAGCAGTACTTC CATSRDYLGYEQYF
many TRBJ2-1 TRBV7-3 TRBD2 TGTGCCAGCAGCTTAATCGGGACTAGCGGGGAAGAGCAGTTCTTC CASSLIGTSGEEQFF
. TRBJ2-2 TRBV6-2/TRBV6-3 . TGTGCCAGCAGCCTGACGGATCTGAGGGGGGAGCTGTTTTTT CASSLTDLRGELFF
. TRBJ2-1 TRBV20-1 TRBD1 TGCAGTGCTAGAGATCATGGGGACAGGGAGCAGTTCTTC CSARDHGDREQFF
many TRBJ1-2 TRBV5-1 . TGCGCCAGCAGCTTGGACGGGGAGGTCTATGGCTACACCTTC CASSLDGEVYGYTF
many TRBJ2-1 TRBV12-3/TRBV12-4 TRBD2 TGTGCCAGCAGTTTAGGCGGGAGCGGGGGGAATGAGCAGTTCTTC CASSLGGSGGNEQFF
. TRBJ1-1 TRBV6-2/TRBV6-3 . TGTGCCAGCAGTTACGGGATGCTTATGAACACTGAAGCTTTCTTT CASSYGMLMNTEAFF
. TRBJ1-5 TRBV6-6 . TGTGCCAAAGTAAGGGAGGGAGGTAATCAGCCCCAGCATTTT CAKVREGGNQPQHF
many TRBJ2-7 TRBV12-3/TRBV12-4 TRBD2 TGTGCCAGCAGTTTAGAGCGGGGCTACGAGCAGTACTTC CASSLERGYEQYF
. TRBJ2-7 TRBV5-1 . TGCGCCAGCAGCTTGGCCCCGGGGGAATCCTACGAGCAGTACTTC CASSLAPGESYEQYF
. TRBJ2-7 TRBV5-1 . TGCGCCAGCAGCTTGGTAGGAGAGGGCTCCTACGAGCAGTACTTC CASSLVGEGSYEQYF
many TRBJ1-2 TRBV20-1 TRBD1 TGCAGTGCTATACCCGGGACAGGGGGAATTAACTATGGCTACACCTTC CSAIPGTGGINYGYTF
many TRBJ2-5 TRBV7-6 . TGTGCCAGCAGCTTATTTTCTAGCGAAGAGACCCAGTACTTC CASSLFSSEETQYF
many TRBJ1-2 TRBV5-1 . TGCGCCAGCAGCTTGACGCTGGCTAACTATGGCTACACCTTC CASSLTLANYGYTF
. TRBJ1-1 TRBV15 . TGTGCCACCAGCAGAGACACCGGGCTGGTGAGGACTGAAGCTTTCTTT CATSRDTGLVRTEAFF
many TRBJ2-3 TRBV20-1 TRBD1 TGCAGTGCTAGAGACGGACAGGGGGCCGATACGCAGTATTTT CSARDGQGADTQYF
many TRBJ2-4 TRBV20-1 . TGCAGTGCTAGAGATGCGGGTCGAGCCAAAAACATTCAGTACTTC CSARDAGRAKNIQYF
. TRBJ2-5 TRBV5-1 . TGCGCCAGCAGCTTGGCCCTTCTAGGGACCCAGTACTTC CASSLALLGTQYF
many TRBJ2-7 TRBV5-5 . TGTGCCAGCAGCCTTAGACAGAGCTCCTACGAGCAGTACTTC CASSLRQSSYEQYF
few TRBJ1-1 TRBV18 . TGTGCCAGCTCACCCAGTAGAGGGGCGTACACTGAAGCTTTCTTT CASSPSRGAYTEAFF